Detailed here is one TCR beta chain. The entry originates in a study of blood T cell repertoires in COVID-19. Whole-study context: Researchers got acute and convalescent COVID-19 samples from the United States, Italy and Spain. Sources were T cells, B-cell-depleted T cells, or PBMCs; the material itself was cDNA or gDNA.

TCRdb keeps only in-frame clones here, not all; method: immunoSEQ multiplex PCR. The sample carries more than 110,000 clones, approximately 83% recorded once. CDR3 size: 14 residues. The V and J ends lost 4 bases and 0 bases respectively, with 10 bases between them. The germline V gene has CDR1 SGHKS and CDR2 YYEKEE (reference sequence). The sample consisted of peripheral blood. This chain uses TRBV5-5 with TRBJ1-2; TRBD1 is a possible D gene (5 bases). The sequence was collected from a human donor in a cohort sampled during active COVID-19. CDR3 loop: CASSLGGSNYGYTF. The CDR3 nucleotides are TGTGCCAGCAGCCTCGGGGGGTCTAACTATGGCTACACCTTC.